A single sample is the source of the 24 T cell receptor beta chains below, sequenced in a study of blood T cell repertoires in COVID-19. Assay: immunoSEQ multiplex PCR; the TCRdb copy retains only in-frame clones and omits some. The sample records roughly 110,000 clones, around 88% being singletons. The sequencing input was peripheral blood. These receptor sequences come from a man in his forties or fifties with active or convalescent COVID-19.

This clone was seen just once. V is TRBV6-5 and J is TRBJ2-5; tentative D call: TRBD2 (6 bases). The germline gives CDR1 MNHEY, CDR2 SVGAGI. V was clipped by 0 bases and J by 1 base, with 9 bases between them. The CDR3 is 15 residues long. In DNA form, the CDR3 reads TGTGCCAGCAGTTACTCGGGACTGGCCCAAGAGACCCAGTACTTC. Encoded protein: CASSYSGLAQETQYF.

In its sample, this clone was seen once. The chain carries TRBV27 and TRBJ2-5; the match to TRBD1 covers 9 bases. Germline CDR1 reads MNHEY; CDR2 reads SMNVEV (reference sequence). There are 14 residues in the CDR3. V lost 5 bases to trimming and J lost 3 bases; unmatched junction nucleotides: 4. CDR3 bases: TGTGCCAGCAGTCCGGACAGGGGTAAAGAGACCCAGTACTTC. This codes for CASSPDRGKETQYF.

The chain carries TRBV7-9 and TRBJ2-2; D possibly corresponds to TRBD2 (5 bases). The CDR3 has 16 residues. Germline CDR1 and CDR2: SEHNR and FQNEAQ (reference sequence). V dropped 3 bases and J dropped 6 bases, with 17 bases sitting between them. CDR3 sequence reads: CASSFRGSLQAGELFF. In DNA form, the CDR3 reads TGTGCCAGCAGCTTTCGGGGAAGTCTTCAGGCCGGGGAGCTGTTTTTT.

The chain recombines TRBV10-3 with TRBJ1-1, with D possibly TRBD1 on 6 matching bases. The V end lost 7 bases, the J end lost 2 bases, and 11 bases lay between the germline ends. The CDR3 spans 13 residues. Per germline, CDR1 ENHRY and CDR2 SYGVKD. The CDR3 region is CAITKGGNTEAFF. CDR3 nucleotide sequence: TGTGCCATCACGAAAGGGGGAAACACTGAAGCTTTCTTT.

Here the CDR3 reads CASGSGDDSSGNTIYF. CDR3 DNA: TGTGCTAGTGGTTCGGGGGACGACAGCTCTGGAAACACCATATATTTT. V usage is TRBV12-5 and J usage is TRBJ1-3; maybe TRBD1 (5 bases). Germline V gene sequence: CDR1 LGHNT, CDR2 FRNRAP. Trimming left V 4 bases short and J 0 bases short, with 13 bases between. The CDR3 runs to 16 residues.

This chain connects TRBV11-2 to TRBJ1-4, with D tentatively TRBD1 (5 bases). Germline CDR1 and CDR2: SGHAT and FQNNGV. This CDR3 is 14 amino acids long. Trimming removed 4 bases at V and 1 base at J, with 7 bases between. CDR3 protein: CASSSQGTNEKLFF. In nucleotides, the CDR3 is TGTGCCAGCAGCTCGCAGGGAACTAATGAAAAACTGTTTTTT.

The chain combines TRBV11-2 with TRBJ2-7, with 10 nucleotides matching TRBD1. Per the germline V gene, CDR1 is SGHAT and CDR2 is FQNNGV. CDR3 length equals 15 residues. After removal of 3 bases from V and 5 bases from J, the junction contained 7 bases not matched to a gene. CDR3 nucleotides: TGTGCCAGCAGCTTCGTCCGACAGGGGGCCCACGAGCAGTACTTC. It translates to CASSFVRQGAHEQYF.

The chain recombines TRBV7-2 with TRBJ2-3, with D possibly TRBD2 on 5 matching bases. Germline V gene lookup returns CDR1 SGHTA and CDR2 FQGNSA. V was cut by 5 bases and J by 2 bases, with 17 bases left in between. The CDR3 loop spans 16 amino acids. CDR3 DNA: TGTGCCAGCAGCGACCCCACCGGGCGGGCCACAGATACGCAGTATTTT. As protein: CASSDPTGRATDTQYF. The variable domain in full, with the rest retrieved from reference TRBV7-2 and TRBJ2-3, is GAGVSQSPSNKVTEKGKDVELRCDPISGHTALYWYRQSLGQGLEFLIYFQGNSAPDKSGLPSDRFSAERTGGSVSTLTIQRTQQEDSAVYLCASSDPTGRATDTQYFGPGTRLTVL.

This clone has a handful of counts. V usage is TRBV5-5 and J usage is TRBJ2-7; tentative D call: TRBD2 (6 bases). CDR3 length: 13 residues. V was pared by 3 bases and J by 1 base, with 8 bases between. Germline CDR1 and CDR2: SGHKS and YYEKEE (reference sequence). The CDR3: CASSWGESYEQYF. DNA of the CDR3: TGTGCCAGCAGCTGGGGGGAGTCCTACGAGCAGTACTTC.

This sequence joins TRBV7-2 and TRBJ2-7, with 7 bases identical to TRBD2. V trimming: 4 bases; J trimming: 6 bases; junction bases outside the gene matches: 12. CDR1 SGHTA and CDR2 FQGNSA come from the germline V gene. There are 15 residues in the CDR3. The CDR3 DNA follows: TGTGCCAGCAGCTCGGACTCGACTAGCTGGAGCGAGCAGTACTTC. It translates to CASSSDSTSWSEQYF.

The CDR3 region is CASGRQAYEQYF. The DNA for the CDR3 is TGTGCCAGCGGCAGACAGGCCTACGAGCAGTACTTC. This chain connects TRBV13 to TRBJ2-7; a weak D match, TRBD1 (6 bases). V lost 8 bases and J lost 2, with 10 bases in between. Germline V gene data show CDR1 as PRHDT and CDR2 as FYEKMQ (reference sequence). The CDR3 spans 12 residues. Supplemented by reference TRBV13 and TRBJ2-7, the full variable domain reads AAGVIQSPRHLIKEKRETATLKCYPIPRHDTVYWYQQGPGQDPQFLISFYEKMQSDKGSIPDRFSAQQFSDYHSELNMSSLELGDSALYFCASGRQAYEQYFGPGTRLTVT.

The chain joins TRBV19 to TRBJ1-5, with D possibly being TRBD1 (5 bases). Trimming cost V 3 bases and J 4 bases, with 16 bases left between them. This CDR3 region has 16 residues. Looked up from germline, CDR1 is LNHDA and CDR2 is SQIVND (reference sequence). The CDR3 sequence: CASSIGGTGPNQPQHF. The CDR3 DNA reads TGTGCCAGTAGTATTGGAGGGACCGGACCTAATCAGCCCCAGCATTTT.

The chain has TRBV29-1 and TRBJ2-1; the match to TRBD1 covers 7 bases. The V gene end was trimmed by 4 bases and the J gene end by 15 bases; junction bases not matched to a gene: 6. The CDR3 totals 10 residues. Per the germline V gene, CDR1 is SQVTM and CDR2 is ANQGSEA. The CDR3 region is CSVGDRIPFF. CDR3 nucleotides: TGCAGCGTTGGGGACAGAATTCCGTTCTTC.

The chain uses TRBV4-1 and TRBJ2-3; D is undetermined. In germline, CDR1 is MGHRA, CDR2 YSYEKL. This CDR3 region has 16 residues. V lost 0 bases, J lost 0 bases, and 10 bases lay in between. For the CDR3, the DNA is TGCGCCAGCAGCCAAGAGAGAGCGTTTAGCACAGATACGCAGTATTTT. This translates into CASSQERAFSTDTQYF.

CDR3 protein: CASSYSVGSTEAFF. CDR3 DNA sequence: TGTGCCAGCAGTTACTCAGTGGGGAGCACTGAAGCTTTCTTT. The chain recombines TRBV6-5 with TRBJ1-1; D unresolved. Germline V CDR1 and CDR2: MNHEY, SVGAGI. The CDR3 has 14 residues. V was cut by 0 bases and J by 4 bases, with 9 bases left in between.

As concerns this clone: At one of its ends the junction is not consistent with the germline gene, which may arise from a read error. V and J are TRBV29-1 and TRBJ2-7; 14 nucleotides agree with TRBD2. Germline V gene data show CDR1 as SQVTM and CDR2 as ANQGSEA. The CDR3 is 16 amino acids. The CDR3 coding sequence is TGCAGCGTTGGGAGACTAGCGGGAGGGGTCTCCCACGAGCAGTACTTC. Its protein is CSVGRLAGGVSHEQYF.

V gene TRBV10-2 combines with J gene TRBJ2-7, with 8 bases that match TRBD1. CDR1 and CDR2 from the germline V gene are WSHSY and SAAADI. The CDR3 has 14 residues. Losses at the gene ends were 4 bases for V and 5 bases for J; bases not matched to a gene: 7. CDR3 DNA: TGCGCCAGCAGTGTGGCAGGGGGCAGGGACGAGCAGTACTTC. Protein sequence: CASSVAGGRDEQYF.

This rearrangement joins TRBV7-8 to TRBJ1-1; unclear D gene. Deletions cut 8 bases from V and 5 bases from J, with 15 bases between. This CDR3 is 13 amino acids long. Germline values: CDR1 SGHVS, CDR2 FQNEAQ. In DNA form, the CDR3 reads TGTGCCAGCTCTCACATCGGGAAGACTGAAGCTTTCTTT. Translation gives CASSHIGKTEAFF.

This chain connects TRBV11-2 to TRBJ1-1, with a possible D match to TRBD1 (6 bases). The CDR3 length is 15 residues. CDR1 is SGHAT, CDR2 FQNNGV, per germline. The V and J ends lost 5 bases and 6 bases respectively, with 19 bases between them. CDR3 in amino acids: CASSHRGGGAAEAFF. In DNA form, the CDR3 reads TGTGCCAGCAGCCATAGGGGAGGGGGGGCGGCTGAAGCTTTCTTT.

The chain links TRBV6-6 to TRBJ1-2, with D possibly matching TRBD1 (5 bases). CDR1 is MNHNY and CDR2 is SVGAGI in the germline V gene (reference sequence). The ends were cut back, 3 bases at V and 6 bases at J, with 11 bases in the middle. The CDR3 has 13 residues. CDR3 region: CASSYLGRDGYTF. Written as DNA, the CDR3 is TGTGCCAGCAGTTATCTGGGGCGCGATGGCTACACCTTC.

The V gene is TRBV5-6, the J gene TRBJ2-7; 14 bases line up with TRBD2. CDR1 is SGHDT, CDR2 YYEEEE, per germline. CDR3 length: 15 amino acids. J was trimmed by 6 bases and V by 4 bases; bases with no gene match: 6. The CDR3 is CASSRGTSGSSEQYF. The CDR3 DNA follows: TGTGCCAGCAGCAGGGGGACTAGCGGGAGTAGCGAGCAGTACTTC.

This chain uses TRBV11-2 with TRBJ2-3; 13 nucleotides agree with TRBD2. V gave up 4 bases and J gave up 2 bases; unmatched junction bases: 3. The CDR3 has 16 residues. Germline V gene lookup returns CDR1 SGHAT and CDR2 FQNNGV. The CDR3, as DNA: TGTGCCAGCAGCTCGGGGACTAGCGGGGACACAGATACGCAGTATTTT. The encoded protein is CASSSGTSGDTDTQYF.

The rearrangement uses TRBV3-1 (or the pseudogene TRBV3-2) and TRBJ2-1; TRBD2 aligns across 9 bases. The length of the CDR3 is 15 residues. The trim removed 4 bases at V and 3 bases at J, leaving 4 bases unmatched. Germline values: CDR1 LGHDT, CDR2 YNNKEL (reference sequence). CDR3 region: CASSPRLADYNEQFF. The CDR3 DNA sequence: TGTGCCAGCAGCCCCAGACTAGCGGACTACAATGAGCAGTTCTTC.

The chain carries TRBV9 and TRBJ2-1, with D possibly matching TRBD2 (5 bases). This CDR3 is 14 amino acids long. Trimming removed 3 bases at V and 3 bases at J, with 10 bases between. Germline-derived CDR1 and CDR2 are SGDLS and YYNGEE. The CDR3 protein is CASSAFRDYNEQFF. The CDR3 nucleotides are TGTGCCAGCAGCGCCTTCCGGGACTACAATGAGCAGTTCTTC.